The sequence of this TCR beta chain was determined in a study of blood T cells in healthy people across ages. The study's findings and limits: No conclusive comparison of naive versus antigen-experienced cells was possible with unsorted PBMCs. Older age went with lower TCR beta diversity per million T cells, in a roughly linear way.

Notes on this clonotype: Its antigen is unknown. This may be a read error: a much more frequent sequence differs by one nucleotide.

The germline gives CDR1 SGHAT, CDR2 FQDESV (reference sequence). The CDR3 length is 13 residues. A sample-barcoded 5' primer and a J-beta primer mix were used in a second PCR of roughly 7 to 11 cycles. Each of the cDNA molecules was tagged by a template-switch adaptor with 12 random nucleotides. MiXCR was run by TCRdb on the 5' RACE reads, yielding one entry per CDR3 protein. The data show some 930,000 distinct CDR3 sequences, 25% to 35% seen once. These data were also reused for a study on T cells of mothers and their children. That report adds: Nobody spotted any persistent microchimeric T cell clones.

J is TRBJ2-5 and V is TRBV11-1, with D maybe TRBD1 (5 bases). Sequencing input: blood. This receptor was identified in a woman between 40 and 55 years old in good health. The CDR3 DNA reads as TGTGCCAGCAGCTTGGGGCCTGGTGAGACCCGGTACTTC. Its protein is CASSLGPGETRYF.